This record looks at one T cell receptor beta chain sequence and its context. The sample originates from a study of shared clonotypes between healthy human individuals. The germline V gene encodes CDR1 MNHEY and CDR2 SVGAGI. The CDR3 is made up of 11 amino acids. V was cut by 6 bases and J by 3 bases, with 5 bases left in between. The DNA input per sorted-subset replicate PCR was 150 to 200 ng, corresponding to 30,000 or so T cell genomes. Measured with immunoSEQ multiplex PCR; TCRdb has only the in-frame clones, and not every one. The table lists some 980,000 clones, 76% of them singletons, with nearly 1.5% in the top ten.

Specimen: memory CD4+ T cells sorted from blood. The subset: CD45RA-negative fraction. J is TRBJ2-5 and V is TRBV6-5; D is perhaps TRBD2 (5 bases). The sequence was obtained from a young man in good health. CDR3 coding DNA: TGTGCCAGCAGGGAGGAAGAGACCCAGTACTTC. It is translated as CASREEETQYF.